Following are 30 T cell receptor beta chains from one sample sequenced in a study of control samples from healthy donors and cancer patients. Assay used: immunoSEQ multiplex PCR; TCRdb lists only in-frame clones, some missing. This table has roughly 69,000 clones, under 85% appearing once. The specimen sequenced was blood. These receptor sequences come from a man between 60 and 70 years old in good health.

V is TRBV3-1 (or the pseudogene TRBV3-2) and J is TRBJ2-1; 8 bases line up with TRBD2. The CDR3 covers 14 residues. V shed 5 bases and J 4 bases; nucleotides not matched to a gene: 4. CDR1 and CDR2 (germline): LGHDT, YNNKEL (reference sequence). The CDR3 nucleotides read TGTGCCAGCAGCACCGGGACTAGATACAATGAGCAGTTCTTC. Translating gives CASSTGTRYNEQFF.

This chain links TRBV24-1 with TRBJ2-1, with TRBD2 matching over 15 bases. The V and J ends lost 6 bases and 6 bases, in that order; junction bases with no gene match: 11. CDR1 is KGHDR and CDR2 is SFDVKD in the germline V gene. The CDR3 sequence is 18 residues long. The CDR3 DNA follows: TGTGCCACCAGTCTAGGACTAGCGGGAGGGCCGCAGGGCAATGAGCAGTTCTTC. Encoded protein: CATSLGLAGGPQGNEQFF.

In DNA form, the CDR3 reads TGCAGTGCTAGTTCCACTGAAGAGACCCAGTACTTC. Protein: CSASSTEETQYF. This chain uses TRBV20-1 with TRBJ2-5, with D hard to call. The germline V gene encodes CDR1 DFQATT and CDR2 SNEGSKA (reference sequence). Trimming took off 3 bases at V and 3 bases at J, with 8 bases between the two ends. The length of the CDR3 is 12 residues.

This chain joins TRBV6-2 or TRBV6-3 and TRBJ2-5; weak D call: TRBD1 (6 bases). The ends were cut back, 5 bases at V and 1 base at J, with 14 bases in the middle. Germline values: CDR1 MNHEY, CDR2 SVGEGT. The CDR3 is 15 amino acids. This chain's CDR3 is CASSTTTGFQETQYF. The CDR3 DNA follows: TGTGCCAGCAGTACTACTACAGGGTTCCAAGAGACCCAGTACTTC.

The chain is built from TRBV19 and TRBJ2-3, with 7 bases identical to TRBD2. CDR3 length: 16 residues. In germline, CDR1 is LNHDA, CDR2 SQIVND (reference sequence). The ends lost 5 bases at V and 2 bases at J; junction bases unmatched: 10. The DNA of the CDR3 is TGTGCCAGTAGTCCCCGGGACTACCAAGCCACAGATACGCAGTATTTT. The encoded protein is CASSPRDYQATDTQYF. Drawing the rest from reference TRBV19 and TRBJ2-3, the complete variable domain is DGGITQSPKYLFRKEGQNVTLSCEQNLNHDAMYWYRQDPGQGLRLIYYSQIVNDFQKGDIAEGYSVSREKKESFPLTVTSAQKNPTAFYLCASSPRDYQATDTQYFGPGTRLTVL.

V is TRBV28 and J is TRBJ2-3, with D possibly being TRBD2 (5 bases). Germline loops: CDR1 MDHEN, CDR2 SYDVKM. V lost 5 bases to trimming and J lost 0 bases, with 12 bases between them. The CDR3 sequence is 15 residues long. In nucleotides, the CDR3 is TGTGCCAGCAGTCCCGCAGACTATAGCACAGATACGCAGTATTTT. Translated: CASSPADYSTDTQYF.

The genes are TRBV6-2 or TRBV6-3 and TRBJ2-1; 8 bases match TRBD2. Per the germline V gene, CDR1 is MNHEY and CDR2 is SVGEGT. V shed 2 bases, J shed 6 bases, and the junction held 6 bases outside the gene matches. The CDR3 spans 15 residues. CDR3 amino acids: CASSYGGLGPNEQFF. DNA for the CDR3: TGTGCCAGCAGTTACGGGGGACTAGGGCCCAATGAGCAGTTCTTC.

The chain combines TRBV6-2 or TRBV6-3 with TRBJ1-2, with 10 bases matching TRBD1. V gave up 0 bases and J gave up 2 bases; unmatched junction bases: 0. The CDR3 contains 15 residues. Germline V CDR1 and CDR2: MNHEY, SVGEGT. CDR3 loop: CASSYSTGGNYGYTF. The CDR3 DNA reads TGTGCCAGCAGTTACTCGACAGGGGGCAACTATGGCTACACCTTC.

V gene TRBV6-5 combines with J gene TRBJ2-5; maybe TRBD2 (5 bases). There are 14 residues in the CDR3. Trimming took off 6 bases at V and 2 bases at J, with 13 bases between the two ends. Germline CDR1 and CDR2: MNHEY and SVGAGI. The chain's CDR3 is CASRAASRQETQYF. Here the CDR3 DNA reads TGTGCCAGCAGAGCCGCTAGCCGGCAAGAGACCCAGTACTTC.

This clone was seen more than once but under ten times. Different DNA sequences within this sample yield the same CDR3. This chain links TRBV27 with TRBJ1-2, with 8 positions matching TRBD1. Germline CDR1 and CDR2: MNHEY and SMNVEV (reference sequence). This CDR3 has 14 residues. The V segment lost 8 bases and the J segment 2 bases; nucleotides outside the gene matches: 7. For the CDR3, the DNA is TGTGCCAGCGGCAGACAGGGGATCAACTATGGCTACACCTTC. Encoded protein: CASGRQGINYGYTF.

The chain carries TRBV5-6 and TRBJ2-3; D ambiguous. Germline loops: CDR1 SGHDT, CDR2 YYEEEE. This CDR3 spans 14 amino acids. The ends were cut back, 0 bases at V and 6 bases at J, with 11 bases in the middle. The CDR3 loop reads CASSLGPPPDTQYF. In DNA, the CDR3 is TGTGCCAGCAGCTTGGGACCCCCGCCGGATACGCAGTATTTT.

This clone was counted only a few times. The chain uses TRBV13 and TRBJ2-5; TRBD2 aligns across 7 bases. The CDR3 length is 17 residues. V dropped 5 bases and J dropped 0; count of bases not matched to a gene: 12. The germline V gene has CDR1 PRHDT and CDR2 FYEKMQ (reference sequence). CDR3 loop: CASSATGLAEYQETQYF. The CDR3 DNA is TGTGCCAGCAGCGCAACGGGGCTAGCGGAGTACCAAGAGACCCAGTACTTC.

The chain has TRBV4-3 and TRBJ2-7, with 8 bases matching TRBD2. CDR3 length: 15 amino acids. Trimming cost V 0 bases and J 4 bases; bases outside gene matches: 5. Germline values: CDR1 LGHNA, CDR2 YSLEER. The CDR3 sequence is CASSQEGAGVYEQYF. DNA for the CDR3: TGCGCCAGCAGCCAAGAGGGAGCGGGAGTATACGAGCAGTACTTC.

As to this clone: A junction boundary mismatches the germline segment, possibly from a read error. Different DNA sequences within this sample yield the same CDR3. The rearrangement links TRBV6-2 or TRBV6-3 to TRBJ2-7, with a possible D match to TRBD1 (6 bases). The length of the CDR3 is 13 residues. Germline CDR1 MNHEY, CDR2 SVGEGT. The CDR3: CASSYGGSYEQYF. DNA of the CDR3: TGTGCCAGCAGTTACGGGGGCTCCTATGAGCAGTACTTC.

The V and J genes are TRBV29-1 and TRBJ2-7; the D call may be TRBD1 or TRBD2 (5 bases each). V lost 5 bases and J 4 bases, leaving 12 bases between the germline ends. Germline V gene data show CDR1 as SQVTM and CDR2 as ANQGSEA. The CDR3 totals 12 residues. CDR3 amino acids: CSVYGAQYEQYF. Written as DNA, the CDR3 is TGCAGCGTTTACGGGGCACAGTACGAGCAGTACTTC.

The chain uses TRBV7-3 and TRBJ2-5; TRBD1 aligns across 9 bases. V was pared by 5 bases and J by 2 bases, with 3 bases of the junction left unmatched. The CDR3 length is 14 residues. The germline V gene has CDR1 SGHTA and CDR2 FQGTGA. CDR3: CASSPGTGQETQYF. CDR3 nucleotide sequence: TGTGCCAGCAGCCCCGGGACAGGGCAAGAGACCCAGTACTTC.

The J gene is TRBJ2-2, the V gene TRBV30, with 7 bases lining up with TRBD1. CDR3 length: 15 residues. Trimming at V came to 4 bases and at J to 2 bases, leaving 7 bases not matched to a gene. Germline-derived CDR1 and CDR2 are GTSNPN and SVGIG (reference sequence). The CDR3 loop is CAWKPGQQNTGELFF. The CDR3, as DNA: TGTGCCTGGAAACCGGGACAGCAAAACACCGGGGAGCTGTTTTTT.

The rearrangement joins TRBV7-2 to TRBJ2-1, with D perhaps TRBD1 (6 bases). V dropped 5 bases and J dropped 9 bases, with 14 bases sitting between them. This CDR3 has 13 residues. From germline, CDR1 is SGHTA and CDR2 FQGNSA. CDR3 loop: CASSQGTSTEQFF. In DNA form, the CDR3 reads TGTGCCAGCAGCCAGGGGACGTCCACTGAGCAGTTCTTC.

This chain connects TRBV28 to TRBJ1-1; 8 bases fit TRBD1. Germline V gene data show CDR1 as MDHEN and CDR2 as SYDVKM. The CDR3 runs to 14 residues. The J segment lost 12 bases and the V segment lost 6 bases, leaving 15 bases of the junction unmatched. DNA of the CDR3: TGTGCCAGCAGCCAATACCAGGGGGCCGGACTGCCTTTCTTT. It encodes CASSQYQGAGLPFF.

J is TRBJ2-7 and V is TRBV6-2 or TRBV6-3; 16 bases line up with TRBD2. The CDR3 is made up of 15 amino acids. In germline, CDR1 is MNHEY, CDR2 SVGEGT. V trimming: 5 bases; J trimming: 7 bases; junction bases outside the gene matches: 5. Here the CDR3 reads CASSPGLAGGREQYF. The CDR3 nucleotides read TGTGCCAGCAGTCCGGGACTAGCGGGAGGGCGGGAGCAGTACTTC.

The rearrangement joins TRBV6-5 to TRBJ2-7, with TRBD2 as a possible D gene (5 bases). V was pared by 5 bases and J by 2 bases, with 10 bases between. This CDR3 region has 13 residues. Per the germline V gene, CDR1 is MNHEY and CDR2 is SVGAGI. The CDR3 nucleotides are TGTGCCAGCAGTCCACCCGGGACCTACGAGCAGTACTTC. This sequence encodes CASSPPGTYEQYF.

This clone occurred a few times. The CDR3 region has the DNA TGTGCCAGTAGACCCGACCACTCTGGGGCCAACGTCCTGACTTTC. This gives the protein CASRPDHSGANVLTF. The genes are TRBV19 and TRBJ2-6; D not resolved. Trimming removed 6 bases at V and 0 bases at J, with 9 bases between. Germline V gene sequence: CDR1 LNHDA, CDR2 SQIVND (reference sequence). CDR3 length: 15 amino acids.

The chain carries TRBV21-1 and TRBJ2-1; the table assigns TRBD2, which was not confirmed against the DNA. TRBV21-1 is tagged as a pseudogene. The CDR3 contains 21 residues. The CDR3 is CASSARTGSSLRREGLDEQFF. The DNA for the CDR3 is TGTGCCAGCAGCGCGAGGACCGGGTCAAGCCTCAGGCGGGAGGGGTTGGATGAGCAGTTCTTC.

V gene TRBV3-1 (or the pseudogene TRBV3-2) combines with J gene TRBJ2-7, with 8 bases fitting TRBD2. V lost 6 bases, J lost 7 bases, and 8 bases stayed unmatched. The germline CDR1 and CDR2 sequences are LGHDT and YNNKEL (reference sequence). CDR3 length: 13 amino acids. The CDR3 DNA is TGTGCCAGCAGTCGCAGCGGGAGTGGGGAGCAGTACTTC. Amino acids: CASSRSGSGEQYF.

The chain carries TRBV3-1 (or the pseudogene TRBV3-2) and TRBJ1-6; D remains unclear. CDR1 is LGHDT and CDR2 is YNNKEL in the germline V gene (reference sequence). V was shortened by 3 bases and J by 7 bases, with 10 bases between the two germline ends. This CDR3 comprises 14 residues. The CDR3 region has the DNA TGTGCCAGCAGCCAGGGCGGTGGCAATTCACCCCTCCACTTT. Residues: CASSQGGGNSPLHF.

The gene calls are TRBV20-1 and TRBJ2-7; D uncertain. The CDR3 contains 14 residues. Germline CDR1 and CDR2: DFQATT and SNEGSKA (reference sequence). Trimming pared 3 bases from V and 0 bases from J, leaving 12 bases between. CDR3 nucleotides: TGCAGTGCTAGTCGGCCGGTAAGCTCCTACGAGCAGTACTTC. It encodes CSASRPVSSYEQYF.

CDR3 residues: CASSQAPGTVNEQFF. The CDR3 DNA sequence: TGCGCCAGCAGCCAAGCCCCCGGGACGGTCAATGAGCAGTTCTTC. The rearrangement links TRBV4-1 to TRBJ2-1; D assignment may be TRBD1 or TRBD2 (5 bases each). The V gene's germline CDR1 is MGHRA and CDR2 YSYEKL. This CDR3 has 15 residues. Trimming cost V 1 base and J 6 bases, with 13 bases left between them.

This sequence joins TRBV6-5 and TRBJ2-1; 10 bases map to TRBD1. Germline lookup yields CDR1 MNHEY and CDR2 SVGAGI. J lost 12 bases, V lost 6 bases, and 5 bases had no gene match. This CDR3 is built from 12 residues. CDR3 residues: CASSIDRGPQFF. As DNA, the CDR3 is TGTGCCAGCAGCATCGACAGGGGGCCGCAGTTCTTC.

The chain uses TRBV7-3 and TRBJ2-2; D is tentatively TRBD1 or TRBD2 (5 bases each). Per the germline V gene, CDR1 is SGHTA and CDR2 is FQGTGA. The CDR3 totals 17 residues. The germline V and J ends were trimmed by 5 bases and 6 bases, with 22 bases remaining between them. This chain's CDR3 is CASSERAAAGRAGELFF. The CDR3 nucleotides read TGTGCCAGCAGCGAGAGGGCGGCGGCAGGGCGAGCCGGGGAGCTGTTTTTT.

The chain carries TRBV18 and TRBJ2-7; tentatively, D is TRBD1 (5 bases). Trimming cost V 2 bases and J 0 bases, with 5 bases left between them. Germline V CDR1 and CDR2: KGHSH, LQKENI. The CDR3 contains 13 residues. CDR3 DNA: TGTGCCAGCTCACCAGACAGCTCCTACGAGCAGTACTTC. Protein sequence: CASSPDSSYEQYF.